Listed below are T cell receptor beta chains from one sample, sequenced in a study of cytomegalovirus exposure and HLA in healthy donors. Generated by immunoSEQ multiplex PCR, the TCRdb table keeps only in-frame clones and is missing some. This sample yields about 66,000 clones, of which nearly 98% are seen a single time; around 1.5% belongs to the top ten. The sample consisted of PBMCs. All receptors come from a woman in her late teens or twenties in good health and CMV-seropositive. CDR3s include the opening cysteine and the closing phenylalanine or tryptophan. D genes are given only for firm matches. Rows may omit the clone size; those that give it use once, few, many or a size class.

size,D,V,J,CDR3,DNA
-,TRBD1,TRBV19,TRBJ1-2,CASSAPGQAPNYYGYTF,TGTGCCAGTAGTGCACCGGGACAGGCCCCCAACTACTATGGCTACACCTTC
-,TRBD2,TRBV14,TRBJ2-1,CASSPSSGSSDEQFF,TGTGCCAGCAGCCCCTCTAGCGGGAGCTCGGATGAGCAGTTCTTC
once,-,TRBV6-1,TRBJ2-1,CASSEIGGGPALYNEQFF,TGTGCCAGCAGTGAAATAGGTGGAGGCCCCGCGTTATACAATGAGCAGTTCTTC
-,TRBD2,TRBV29-1,TRBJ2-7,CSVEDGRGRGYEQYF,TGCAGCGTTGAAGATGGGAGGGGCCGCGGCTACGAGCAGTACTTC
-,TRBD2,TRBV27,TRBJ2-1,CASSFHRLAGVNEQFF,TGTGCCAGCAGTTTCCACAGGCTAGCGGGGGTGAATGAGCAGTTCTTC
-,TRBD1,TRBV2,TRBJ1-4,CASSPGTGFSEKLFF,TGTGCCAGCAGTCCCGGGACAGGGTTCAGCGAAAAACTGTTTTTT
-,-,TRBV10-3,TRBJ2-1,CAISTKTGPSNEQFF,TGTGCCATCAGTACCAAGACAGGCCCTTCCAATGAGCAGTTCTTC
-,-,TRBV28,TRBJ1-2,CASSLAGLRTGGYTF,TGTGCCAGCAGTTTAGCGGGACTCCGGACGGGGGGCTACACCTTC
-,-,TRBV19,TRBJ1-2,CASSSQGNYGYTF,TGTGCCAGTAGTTCTCAGGGGAACTATGGCTACACCTTC
-,TRBD1,TRBV29-1,TRBJ2-7,CSVGQGSGEQYF,TGCAGCGTTGGACAGGGTTCTGGGGAGCAGTACTTC
-,-,TRBV27,TRBJ2-7,CASSQEAFYEQYF,TGTGCCAGCAGTCAGGAGGCTTTCTACGAGCAGTACTTC
-,-,TRBV5-1,TRBJ2-6,CASSLGDRTSGANVLTF,TGCGCCAGCAGCTTGGGAGACAGGACCTCTGGGGCCAACGTCCTGACTTTC
-,-,TRBV19,TRBJ2-1,CASTPGSTQFF,TGTGCCAGTACCCCGGGGAGTACCCAGTTCTTC
-,-,TRBV14,TRBJ1-3,CASSHRGLGGNTIYF,TGTGCCAGCAGCCACAGGGGTTTAGGTGGAAACACCATATATTTT
-,-,TRBV9,TRBJ1-1,CASGGGGTEAFF,TGTGCCAGCGGGGGGGGAGGCACTGAAGCTTTCTTT
-,-,TRBV7-9,TRBJ2-7,CASSPPRGMSSYEQYF,TGTGCCAGCAGCCCCCCCCGCGGGATGAGCTCCTACGAGCAGTACTTC
-,-,TRBV5-5,TRBJ1-5,CASSSELFGGQPQHF,TGTGCCAGCAGCTCTGAATTATTCGGAGGGCAGCCCCAGCATTTT
-,-,TRBV7-8,TRBJ2-3,CASSPISGIWDTQYF,TGTGCCAGCAGCCCCATTAGCGGTATCTGGGATACGCAGTATTTT
-,TRBD2,TRBV14,TRBJ2-7,CASSLGLAGGYEQYF,TGTGCCAGCAGCTTAGGACTAGCGGGCGGCTACGAGCAGTACTTC
-,TRBD2,TRBV15,TRBJ2-2,CATKAGGDGELFF,TGTGCCACCAAAGCGGGAGGAGACGGGGAGCTGTTTTTT
-,-,TRBV28,TRBJ2-7,CATVTVAYEQYF,TGTGCCACCGTGACAGTCGCCTACGAGCAGTACTTC
-,TRBD1,TRBV4-1,TRBJ1-2,CASSQAGQGIGGYTF,TGCGCCAGCAGCCAAGCGGGACAGGGGATAGGGGGCTACACCTTC
once,TRBD2,TRBV7-6,TRBJ2-1,CASSLVIERESYNEQFF,TGTGCCAGCAGCTTAGTAATAGAGCGGGAATCCTACAATGAGCAGTTCTTC
-,TRBD2,TRBV6-5,TRBJ2-1,CASIRASGSYEQFF,TGTGCCAGCATCAGGGCTAGCGGGAGCTATGAGCAGTTCTTC
-,TRBD2,TRBV5-1,TRBJ2-7,CASTQRGDHYEQYF,TGCGCCAGCACCCAGCGGGGGGACCACTACGAGCAGTACTTC
-,-,TRBV25-1,TRBJ2-1,CASSPFVEQFF,TGTGCCAGCAGTCCTTTCGTTGAGCAGTTCTTC
-,-,TRBV30,TRBJ1-4,CAWTKAGLNEKLFF,TGTGCCTGGACCAAGGCGGGTCTGAATGAAAAACTGTTTTTT
-,TRBD2,TRBV4-1,TRBJ2-3,CASSLWRESTSTDTQYF,TGCGCCAGCAGCCTTTGGCGGGAGAGCACTAGCACAGATACGCAGTATTTT
-,TRBD1,TRBV9,TRBJ2-7,CASSVGQGWTNPWEQYF,TGTGCCAGCAGCGTAGGACAGGGGTGGACTAACCCGTGGGAGCAGTACTTC
few,-,TRBV6-1,TRBJ1-5,CASSEAAGRNQPQHF,TGTGCCAGCAGTGAAGCTGCAGGGCGAAATCAGCCCCAGCATTTT
-,-,TRBV25-1,TRBJ1-5,CASSDGGFQPQHF,TGTGCCAGCAGTGACGGGGGGTTTCAGCCCCAGCATTTT
once,-,TRBV9,TRBJ2-1,CASSVDRLRGEQFF,TGTGCCAGCAGCGTAGATAGGTTGAGAGGGGAGCAGTTCTTC
-,-,TRBV11-2,TRBJ2-7,CASSPVDTPYYEQYF,TGTGCCAGCAGCCCCGTTGATACTCCCTACTACGAGCAGTACTTC
-,TRBD2,TRBV5-4,TRBJ2-3,CASSFTSADTQYF,TGTGCCAGCAGTTTTACTAGCGCAGATACGCAGTATTTT
-,TRBD2,TRBV19,TRBJ2-1,CASSILPGTSGTVGNEQFF,TGTGCCAGTAGTATACTTCCCGGGACTAGCGGGACTGTGGGCAATGAGCAGTTCTTC
-,TRBD1,TRBV19,TRBJ1-3,CASSLTGGGNTIYF,TGTGCCAGTAGTTTGACAGGGGGCGGAAACACCATATATTTT
-,TRBD2,TRBV11-3,TRBJ2-2,CASSLNPSSGRANTGELFF,TGTGCCAGCAGCTTAAACCCGAGTAGCGGGAGAGCGAACACCGGGGAGCTGTTTTTT
-,TRBD1,TRBV7-9,TRBJ2-5,CASSLRQGYHQETQYF,TGTGCCAGCAGCTTAAGACAGGGATACCACCAAGAGACCCAGTACTTC
once,-,TRBV6-5,TRBJ1-5,CASSRGFRDQPQHF,TGTGCCAGCAGCCGGGGTTTTCGGGATCAGCCCCAGCATTTT
-,-,TRBV27,TRBJ2-7,CASSRQSAGLSYEQYF,TGTGCCAGCAGTCGCCAATCAGCGGGCCTCTCCTACGAGCAGTACTTC
-,-,TRBV6-1,TRBJ1-1,CASMGGTEAFF,TGTGCCAGCATGGGGGGGACTGAAGCTTTCTTT
-,TRBD1,TRBV9,TRBJ2-7,CASSADRGPAENRYEQYF,TGTGCCAGCAGCGCAGACAGGGGGCCGGCGGAGAATCGCTACGAGCAGTACTTC
few,-,TRBV5-1,TRBJ2-3,CASSSAGNTDTQYF,TGCGCCAGCAGCTCCGCCGGGAACACAGATACGCAGTATTTT
-,TRBD1,TRBV28,TRBJ1-2,CASSPLDRGHGYTF,TGTGCCAGCAGTCCCCTAGACAGGGGTCACGGCTACACCTTC
-,-,TRBV7-2,TRBJ2-7,CALESGPGSYEQYF,TGTGCCCTCGAAAGCGGTCCAGGCTCCTACGAGCAGTACTTC
-,TRBD2,TRBV7-3,TRBJ2-3,CASSDRLAGPTDTQYF,TGTGCCAGCAGCGACCGACTAGCGGGCCCCACAGATACGCAGTATTTT
-,-,TRBV27,TRBJ1-5,CASRGRTGDQPQHF,TGTGCCAGCAGAGGGAGGACGGGGGATCAGCCCCAGCATTTT
-,TRBD2,TRBV10-3,TRBJ2-1,CAISGLAGGHDEQFF,TGTGCCATCAGCGGACTAGCGGGAGGGCATGATGAGCAGTTCTTC
-,-,TRBV11-1,TRBJ2-3,CASSLVGVADTQYF,TGTGCCAGCAGCTTAGTCGGGGTCGCAGATACGCAGTATTTT
-,-,TRBV21-1,TRBJ2-2,CASSKDRGGTGELFF,TGTGCCAGCAGCAAAGACAGGGGGGGGACCGGGGAGCTGTTTTTT
once,-,TRBV19,TRBJ1-5,CASRTTAYSNQPQHF,TGTGCCAGTAGGACGACAGCTTATAGCAATCAGCCCCAGCATTTT
-,TRBD2,TRBV28,TRBJ2-1,CASSLRAGGPSEQFF,TGTGCCAGCAGTTTAAGGGCGGGAGGGCCTAGCGAGCAGTTCTTC
-,-,TRBV9,TRBJ1-2,CASSLSRQGSYGYTF,TGTGCCAGCAGCCTCAGCCGGCAGGGGAGCTATGGCTACACCTTC
once,TRBD2,TRBV11-2,TRBJ2-5,CASSFPGLAEETQYF,TGTGCCAGCAGTTTCCCGGGACTAGCGGAAGAGACCCAGTACTTC
-,TRBD2,TRBV27,TRBJ2-1,CASNSGLAASYNEQFF,TGTGCCAGCAACTCGGGACTAGCGGCCTCCTACAATGAGCAGTTCTTC
-,TRBD2,TRBV11-1,TRBJ2-7,CASSLAGLAGGYEQYF,TGTGCCAGCAGCTTAGCCGGACTAGCGGGAGGGTACGAGCAGTACTTC
-,TRBD2,TRBV28,TRBJ2-7,CATRTSGYEQYF,TGTGCCACCCGGACTAGCGGGTACGAGCAGTACTTC
-,-,TRBV6-6,TRBJ1-3,CASSYHDMGGNTIYF,TGTGCCAGCAGTTACCACGACATGGGTGGAAACACCATATATTTT
-,TRBD1,TRBV11-2,TRBJ2-1,CASSLPTDRVRVSDEQFF,TGTGCCAGCAGCTTACCCACGGACAGGGTAAGGGTAAGCGATGAGCAGTTCTTC
-,TRBD1,TRBV29-1,TRBJ1-2,CSVEDRGLPSYGYTF,TGCAGCGTTGAAGACAGGGGGCTTCCGTCCTATGGCTACACCTTC